Shown below are 8 T cell receptor beta chains from a single sample sequenced in a study of OX40 agonist ivuxolimab in advanced cancers. Only in-frame clones appear in the TCRdb table, and some are missing; sequencing was by immunoSEQ multiplex PCR. The sample contains over 100,000 clones, just over 90% of which appear only once. The sample in question was CD4+ or CD8+ T cells sorted from blood, obtained in a trial of the OX40 agonist ivuxolimab. Receptors originate from an adult with an advanced solid tumor such as melanoma, head and neck, liver or kidney cancer.

The chain has TRBV18 and TRBJ1-3; D is unresolved. The V gene's germline CDR1 is KGHSH and CDR2 LQKENI. This CDR3 region has 15 residues. Trimming shortened V by 0 bases and J by 3 bases, and 9 bases separated the two germline ends. This CDR3 reads CASSPPAGFGNTIYF. Here the CDR3 DNA reads TGTGCCAGCTCACCACCGGCGGGATTTGGAAACACCATATATTTT.

The chain links TRBV6-1 to TRBJ2-7; tentative D call: TRBD1 (6 bases). This CDR3 has 14 residues. The germline gives CDR1 MNHNS, CDR2 SASEGT. The germline V and J ends were trimmed by 6 bases and 0 bases, with 12 bases remaining between them. CDR3 in DNA: TGTGCCAGCAGCTTCGACAGGACCTCCTACGAGCAGTACTTC. It yields the protein CASSFDRTSYEQYF.

In this sample, this clone turned up once. The gene calls are TRBV5-1 and TRBJ1-4; maybe TRBD1 (5 bases). V was pared by 3 bases and J by 5 bases, with 11 bases between. Germline V gives CDR1 SGHRS, CDR2 YFSETQ. CDR3 length: 14 residues. The CDR3 DNA sequence: TGCGCCAGCAGCTCAGACAGCTTAAATGAAAAACTGTTTTTT. Its protein product is CASSSDSLNEKLFF.

V gene TRBV7-2 combines with J gene TRBJ2-3, with a weak D call TRBD2 (5 bases). Per the germline V gene, CDR1 is SGHTA and CDR2 is FQGNSA. The CDR3 contains 15 residues. Trimming left V 5 bases short and J 3 bases short, with 15 bases between. As DNA, the CDR3 is TGTGCCAGCAGCCCAGGAGCGGCCCGGACAGATACGCAGTATTTT. Its protein is CASSPGAARTDTQYF.

The gene calls are TRBV6-6 and TRBJ2-7; unclear D gene. V lost 8 bases and J 6 bases, leaving 14 bases between the germline ends. Per the germline V gene, CDR1 is MNHNY and CDR2 is SVGAGI (reference sequence). The CDR3 is made up of 12 amino acids. CDR3: CASGTWPLEQYF. DNA for the CDR3: TGTGCCAGCGGAACCTGGCCCCTCGAGCAGTACTTC.

This chain uses TRBV14 with TRBJ2-7, with D tentatively TRBD2 (6 bases). The germline V gene encodes CDR1 SGHDN and CDR2 FVKESK. The CDR3 runs 16 residues. Trimming cost V 5 bases and J 3 bases, with 20 bases left between them. The CDR3 loop is CASSFPGVRGFYEQYF. The DNA of the CDR3 is TGTGCCAGCAGCTTCCCTGGGGTCCGGGGGTTCTACGAGCAGTACTTC.

This chain links TRBV19 with TRBJ2-1; a weak D match, TRBD2 (6 bases). Germline CDR1 LNHDA, CDR2 SQIVND (reference sequence). Trimming removed 1 base at V and 5 bases at J, with 9 bases between. The CDR3 has 14 amino acids. In nucleotides, the CDR3 is TGTGCCAGTAGTATAGGGGGAGGAAACAATGAGCAGTTCTTC. It encodes CASSIGGGNNEQFF. Full variable domain (missing parts from reference TRBV19 and TRBJ2-1): DGGITQSPKYLFRKEGQNVTLSCEQNLNHDAMYWYRQDPGQGLRLIYYSQIVNDFQKGDIAEGYSVSREKKESFPLTVTSAQKNPTAFYLCASSIGGGNNEQFFGPGTRLTVL.

CDR3 sequence (DNA): TGTGCCAGCAGTGAACGTAGCGGGGGGGGCGATACGCAGTATTTT. This encodes CASSERSGGGDTQYF. This chain links TRBV2 with TRBJ2-3; TRBD2 agrees at 11 bases. Germline V gene lookup returns CDR1 SNHLY and CDR2 FYNNEI. The CDR3 spans 15 residues. V shed 2 bases, J shed 6 bases, and the junction held 4 bases outside the gene matches.